What follows is one T cell receptor beta chain and its context. What it binds is unknown. These data belong to a study of blood T cells in healthy people across ages. Study context: Per two T cells, template switching captured roughly one barcoded beta molecule. Study-wide points: Donor CMV infection status was unknown, possibly confounding age-related changes in expanded clonotypes.

Through a sample-barcoded 5' primer and a J-beta primer mix, a second PCR was run for roughly 6 to 11 cycles. TCRdb re-analysed the 5' RACE reads in MiXCR, keeping a single row per CDR3 protein. The data show about 1.4 million distinct CDR3 sequences, around 59% seen once. Trimming removed 7 bases from V and 7 bases from J, with 20 bases in between. This CDR3 has 15 amino acids. This receptor was taken from a man aged 18 to 30 in good health. The V gene is TRBV12-3 or TRBV12-4, the J gene TRBJ2-1, with D possibly being TRBD2 (6 bases). The source material was blood. CDR3 protein: CASKEYLDSGNEQFF. The CDR3 DNA is TGTGCCAGCAAAGAATACCTGGATAGCGGTAATGAGCAGTTCTTC.